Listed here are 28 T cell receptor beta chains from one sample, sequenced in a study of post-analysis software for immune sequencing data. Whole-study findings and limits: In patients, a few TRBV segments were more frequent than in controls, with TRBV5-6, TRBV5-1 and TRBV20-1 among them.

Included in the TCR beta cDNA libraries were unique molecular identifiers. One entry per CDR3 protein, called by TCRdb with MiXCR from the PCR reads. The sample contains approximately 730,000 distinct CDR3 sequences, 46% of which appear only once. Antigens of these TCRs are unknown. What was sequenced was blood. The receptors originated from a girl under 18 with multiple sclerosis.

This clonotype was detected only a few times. In nucleotides, the CDR3 is TGTGCCAGTTACAGGGGGGGGACTGAAGCTTTCTTT. As protein: CASYRGGTEAFF. The rearrangement links TRBV6-5 to TRBJ1-1, with 8 bases matching TRBD1. Looked up from germline, CDR1 is MNHEY and CDR2 is SVGAGI. V lost 9 bases and J lost 5; bases outside the gene matches: 5. The CDR3 contains 12 residues.

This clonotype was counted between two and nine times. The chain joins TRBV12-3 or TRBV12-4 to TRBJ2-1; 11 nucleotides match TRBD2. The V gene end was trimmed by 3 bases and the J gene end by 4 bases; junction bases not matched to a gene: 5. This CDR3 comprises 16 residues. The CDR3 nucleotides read TGTGCCAGCAGTTTTGGGTTAGCGGGAGGGTACAATGAGCAGTTCTTC. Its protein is CASSFGLAGGYNEQFF.

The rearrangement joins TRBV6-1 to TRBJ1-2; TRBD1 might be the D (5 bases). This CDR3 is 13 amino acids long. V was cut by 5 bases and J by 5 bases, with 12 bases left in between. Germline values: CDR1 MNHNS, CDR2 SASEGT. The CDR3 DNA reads TGTGCCAGCAGTCCCGGGACTGAGTATGGCTACACCTTC. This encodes CASSPGTEYGYTF.

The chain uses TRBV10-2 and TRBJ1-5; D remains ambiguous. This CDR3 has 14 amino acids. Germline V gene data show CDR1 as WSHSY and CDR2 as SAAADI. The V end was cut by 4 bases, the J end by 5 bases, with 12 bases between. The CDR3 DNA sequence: TGCGCCAGCAGTGGCCGGGAGGCGGATCAGCCCCAGCATTTT. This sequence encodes CASSGREADQPQHF.

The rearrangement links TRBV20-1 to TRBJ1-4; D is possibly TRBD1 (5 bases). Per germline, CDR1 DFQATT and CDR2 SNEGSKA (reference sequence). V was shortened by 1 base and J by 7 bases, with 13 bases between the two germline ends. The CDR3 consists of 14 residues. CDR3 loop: CSARGGRGGEKLFF. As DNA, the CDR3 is TGCAGTGCTAGAGGTGGGAGGGGTGGTGAAAAACTGTTTTTT.

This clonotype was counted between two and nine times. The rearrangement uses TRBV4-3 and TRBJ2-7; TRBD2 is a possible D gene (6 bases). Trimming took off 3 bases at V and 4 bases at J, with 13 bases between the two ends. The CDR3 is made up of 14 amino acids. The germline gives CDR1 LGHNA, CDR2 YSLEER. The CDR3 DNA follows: TGCGCCAGCAGCCATGACACTAGCAGATACGAGCAGTACTTC. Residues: CASSHDTSRYEQYF.

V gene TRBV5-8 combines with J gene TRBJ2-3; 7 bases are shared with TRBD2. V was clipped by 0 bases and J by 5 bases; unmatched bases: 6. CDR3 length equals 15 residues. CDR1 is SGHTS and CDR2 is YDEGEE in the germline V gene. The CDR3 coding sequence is TGTGCCAGCAGCTTGGAAGCGGGACGAGTAGATACGCAGTATTTT. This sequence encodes CASSLEAGRVDTQYF.

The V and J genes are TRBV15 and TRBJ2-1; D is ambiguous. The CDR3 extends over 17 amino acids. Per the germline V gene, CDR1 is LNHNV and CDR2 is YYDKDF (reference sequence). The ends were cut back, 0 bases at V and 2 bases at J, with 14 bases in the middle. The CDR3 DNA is TGTGCCACCAGCAGAGATTCAGGCAGTAGTACCTACAATGAGCAGTTCTTC. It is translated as CATSRDSGSSTYNEQFF.

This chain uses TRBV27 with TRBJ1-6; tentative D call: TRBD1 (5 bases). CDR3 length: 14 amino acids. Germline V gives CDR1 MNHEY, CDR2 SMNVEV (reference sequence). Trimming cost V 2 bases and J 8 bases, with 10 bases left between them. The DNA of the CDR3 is TGTGCCAGCAGTTTAATCGGGGGGTATTCACCCCTCCACTTT. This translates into CASSLIGGYSPLHF.

CDR3 in amino acids: CASSLIGLLAGPAKNIQYF. In nucleotides, the CDR3 is TGTGCCAGCAGCCTTATTGGTCTACTAGCGGGCCCAGCCAAAAACATTCAGTACTTC. The chain employs TRBV13 and TRBJ2-4, with 9 bases lining up with TRBD2. V shed 5 bases, J shed 0 bases, and the junction held 14 bases outside the gene matches. CDR3 size: 19 residues. Per the germline V gene, CDR1 is PRHDT and CDR2 is FYEKMQ (reference sequence).

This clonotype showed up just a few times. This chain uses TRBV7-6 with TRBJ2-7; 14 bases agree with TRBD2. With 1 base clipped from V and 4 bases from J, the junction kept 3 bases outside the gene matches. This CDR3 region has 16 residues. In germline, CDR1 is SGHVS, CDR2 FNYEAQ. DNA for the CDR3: TGTGCCAGCAGCTTAGGGACTAGCGGGAGGTATTACGAGCAGTACTTC. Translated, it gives CASSLGTSGRYYEQYF.

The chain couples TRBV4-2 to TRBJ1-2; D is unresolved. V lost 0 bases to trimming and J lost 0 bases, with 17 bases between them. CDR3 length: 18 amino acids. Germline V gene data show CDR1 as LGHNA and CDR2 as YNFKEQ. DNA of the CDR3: TGTGCCAGCAGCCAAGATGCAGGCTCTGGACGGGCTAACTATGGCTACACCTTC. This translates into CASSQDAGSGRANYGYTF.

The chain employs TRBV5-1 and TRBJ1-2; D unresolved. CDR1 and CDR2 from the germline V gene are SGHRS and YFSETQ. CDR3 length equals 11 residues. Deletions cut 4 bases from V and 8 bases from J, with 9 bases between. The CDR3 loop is CASSGDWGYTF. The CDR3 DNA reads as TGCGCCAGCAGCGGTGACTGGGGCTACACCTTC.

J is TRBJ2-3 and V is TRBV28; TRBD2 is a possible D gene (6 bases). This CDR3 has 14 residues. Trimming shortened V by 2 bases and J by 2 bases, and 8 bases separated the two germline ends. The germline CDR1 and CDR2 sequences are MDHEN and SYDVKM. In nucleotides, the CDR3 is TGTGCCAGCAGTTTAAAGCGGGTCACAGATACGCAGTATTTT. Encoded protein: CASSLKRVTDTQYF.

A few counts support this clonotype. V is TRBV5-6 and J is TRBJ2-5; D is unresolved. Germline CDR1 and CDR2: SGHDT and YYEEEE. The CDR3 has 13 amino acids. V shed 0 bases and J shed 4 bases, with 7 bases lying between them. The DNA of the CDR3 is TGTGCCAGCAGCTTGGCGGACGGAGAGACCCAGTACTTC. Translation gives CASSLADGETQYF.

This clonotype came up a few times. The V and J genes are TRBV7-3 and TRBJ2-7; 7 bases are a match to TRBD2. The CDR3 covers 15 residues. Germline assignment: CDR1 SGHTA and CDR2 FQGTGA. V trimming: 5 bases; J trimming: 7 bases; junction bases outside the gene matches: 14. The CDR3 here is CASSPQGAGVSEQYF. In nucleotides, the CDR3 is TGTGCCAGCAGCCCACAAGGGGCGGGAGTGTCGGAGCAGTACTTC.

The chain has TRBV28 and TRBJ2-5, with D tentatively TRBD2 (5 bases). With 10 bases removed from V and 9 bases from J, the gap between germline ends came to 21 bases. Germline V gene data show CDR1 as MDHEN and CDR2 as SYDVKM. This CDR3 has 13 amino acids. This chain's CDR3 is CATAGLLDGPQYF. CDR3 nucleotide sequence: TGTGCCACGGCGGGTCTACTCGATGGTCCCCAGTACTTC.

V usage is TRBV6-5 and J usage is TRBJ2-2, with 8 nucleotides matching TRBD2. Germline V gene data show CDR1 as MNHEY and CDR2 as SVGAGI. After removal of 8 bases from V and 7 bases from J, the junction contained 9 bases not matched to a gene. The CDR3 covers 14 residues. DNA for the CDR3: TGTGCCAGCTCGTCTAGCGGGTCGGACGGGGAGCTGTTTTTT. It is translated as CASSSSGSDGELFF.

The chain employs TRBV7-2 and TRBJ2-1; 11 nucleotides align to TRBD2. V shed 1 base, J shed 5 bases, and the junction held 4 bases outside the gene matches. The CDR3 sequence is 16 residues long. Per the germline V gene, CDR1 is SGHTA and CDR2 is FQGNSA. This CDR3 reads CASSLVSSGRNNEQFF. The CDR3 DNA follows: TGTGCCAGCAGCTTAGTATCTAGCGGGAGGAACAATGAGCAGTTCTTC.

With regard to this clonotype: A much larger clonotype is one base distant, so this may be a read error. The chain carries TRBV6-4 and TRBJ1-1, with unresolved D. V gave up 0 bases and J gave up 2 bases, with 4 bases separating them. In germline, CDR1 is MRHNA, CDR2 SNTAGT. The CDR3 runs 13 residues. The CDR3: CASSDSDNTEAFF. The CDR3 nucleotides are TGTGCCAGCAGTGACTCGGACAACACTGAAGCTTTCTTT.

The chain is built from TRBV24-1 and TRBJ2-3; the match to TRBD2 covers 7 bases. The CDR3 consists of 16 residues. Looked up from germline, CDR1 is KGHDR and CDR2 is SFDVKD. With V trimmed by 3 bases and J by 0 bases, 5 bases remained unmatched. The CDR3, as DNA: TGTGCCACCAGTGATAGACTAGCTCCCAGCACAGATACGCAGTATTTT. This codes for CATSDRLAPSTDTQYF.

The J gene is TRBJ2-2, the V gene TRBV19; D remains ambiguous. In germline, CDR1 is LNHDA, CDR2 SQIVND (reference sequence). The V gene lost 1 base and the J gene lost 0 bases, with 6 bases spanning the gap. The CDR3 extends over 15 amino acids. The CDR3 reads CASSIGVANTGELFF. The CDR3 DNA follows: TGTGCCAGTAGTATAGGGGTAGCGAACACCGGGGAGCTGTTTTTT.

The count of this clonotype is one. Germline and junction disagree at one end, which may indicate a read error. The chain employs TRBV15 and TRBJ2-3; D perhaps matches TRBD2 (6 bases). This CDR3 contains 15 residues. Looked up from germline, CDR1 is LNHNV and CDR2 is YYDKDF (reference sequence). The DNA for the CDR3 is TGTGCCACCAGCAGAGATCGGGGACTTACAGGTACGCAGTATTTT. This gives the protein CATSRDRGLTGTQYF.

The CDR3 reads CASSQEPGETQYF. In nucleotides, the CDR3 is TGCGCCAGCAGCCAAGAGCCGGGGGAGACCCAGTACTTC. The chain has TRBV4-3 and TRBJ2-5; TRBD2 is a possible D gene (5 bases). Germline V lookup: CDR1 LGHNA, CDR2 YSLEER. The CDR3 totals 13 residues. The V and J ends lost 0 bases and 5 bases respectively, with 7 bases between them.

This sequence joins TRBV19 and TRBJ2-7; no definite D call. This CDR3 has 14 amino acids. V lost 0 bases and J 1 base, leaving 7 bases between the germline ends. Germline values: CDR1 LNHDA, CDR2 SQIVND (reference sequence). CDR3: CASSIEGASYEQYF. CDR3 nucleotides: TGTGCCAGTAGTATAGAAGGAGCTTCCTACGAGCAGTACTTC. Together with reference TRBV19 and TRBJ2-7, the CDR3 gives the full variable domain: DGGITQSPKYLFRKEGQNVTLSCEQNLNHDAMYWYRQDPGQGLRLIYYSQIVNDFQKGDIAEGYSVSREKKESFPLTVTSAQKNPTAFYLCASSIEGASYEQYFGPGTRLTVT.

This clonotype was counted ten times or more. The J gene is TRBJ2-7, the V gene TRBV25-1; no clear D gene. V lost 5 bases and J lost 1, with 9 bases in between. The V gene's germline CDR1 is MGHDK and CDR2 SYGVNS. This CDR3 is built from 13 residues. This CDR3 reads CASSPLGSYEQYF. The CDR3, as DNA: TGTGCCAGCAGTCCCCTCGGGTCCTACGAGCAGTACTTC.

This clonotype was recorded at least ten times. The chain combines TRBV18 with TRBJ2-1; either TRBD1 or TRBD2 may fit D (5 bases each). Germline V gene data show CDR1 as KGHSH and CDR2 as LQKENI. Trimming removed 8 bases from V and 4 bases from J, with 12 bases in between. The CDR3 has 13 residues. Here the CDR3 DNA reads TGTGCCAGCAGCCCGGGACGTTACAATGAGCAGTTCTTC. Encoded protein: CASSPGRYNEQFF.

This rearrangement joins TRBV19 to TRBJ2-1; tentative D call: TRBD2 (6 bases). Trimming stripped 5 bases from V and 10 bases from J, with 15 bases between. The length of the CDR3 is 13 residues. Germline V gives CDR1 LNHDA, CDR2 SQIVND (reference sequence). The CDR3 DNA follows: TGTGCCAGTAGTCCATATCGGGAGACCGAGCAGTTCTTC. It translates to CASSPYRETEQFF.